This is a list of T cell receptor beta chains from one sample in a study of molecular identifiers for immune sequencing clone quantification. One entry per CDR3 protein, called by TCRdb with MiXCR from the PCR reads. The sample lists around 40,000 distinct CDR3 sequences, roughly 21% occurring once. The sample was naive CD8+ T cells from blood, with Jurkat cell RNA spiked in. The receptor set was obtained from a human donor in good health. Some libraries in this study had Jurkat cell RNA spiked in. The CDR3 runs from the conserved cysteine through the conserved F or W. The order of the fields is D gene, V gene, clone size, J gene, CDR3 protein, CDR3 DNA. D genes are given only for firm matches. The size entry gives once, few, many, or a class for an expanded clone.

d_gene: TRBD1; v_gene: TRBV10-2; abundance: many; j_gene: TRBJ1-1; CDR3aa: CASSPGQGGSEAFF; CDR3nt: TGCGCCAGCTCCCCGGGACAGGGGGGGAGTGAAGCTTTCTTT
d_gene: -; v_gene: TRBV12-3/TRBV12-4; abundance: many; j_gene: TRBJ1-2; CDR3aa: CASSRALWGYTF; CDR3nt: TGTGCCAGCAGCCGGGCTTTGTGGGGCTACACCTTC
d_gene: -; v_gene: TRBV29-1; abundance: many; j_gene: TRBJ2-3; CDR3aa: CSVEGLWTRPTDTQYF; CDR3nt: TGCAGCGTTGAGGGACTGTGGACTCGCCCCACAGATACGCAGTATTTT
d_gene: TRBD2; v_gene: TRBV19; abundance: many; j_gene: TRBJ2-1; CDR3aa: CASSKWASGINEQFF; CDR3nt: TGTGCCAGTAGTAAATGGGCTAGCGGGATTAATGAGCAGTTCTTC
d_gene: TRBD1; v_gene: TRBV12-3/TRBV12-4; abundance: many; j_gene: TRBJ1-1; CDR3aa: CASSQDRGDTEAFF; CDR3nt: TGTGCCAGCAGCCAGGACAGGGGGGACACTGAAGCTTTCTTT
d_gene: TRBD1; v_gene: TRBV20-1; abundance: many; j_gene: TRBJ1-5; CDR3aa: CSARETGAVQPQHF; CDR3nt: TGCAGTGCTAGGGAAACAGGGGCGGTTCAGCCCCAGCATTTT
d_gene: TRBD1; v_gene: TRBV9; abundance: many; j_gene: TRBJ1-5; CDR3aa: CASSETGLDQPQHF; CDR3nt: TGTGCCAGCAGCGAGACAGGGCTCGATCAGCCCCAGCATTTT
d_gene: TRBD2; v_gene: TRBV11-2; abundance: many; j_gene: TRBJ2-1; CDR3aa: CASSLEAGLLTPDYNEQFF; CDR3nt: TGTGCCAGCAGCTTAGAAGCGGGACTCCTAACCCCTGATTACAATGAGCAGTTCTTC
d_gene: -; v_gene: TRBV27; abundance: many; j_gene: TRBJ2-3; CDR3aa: CASSLIWVARGSFGTDTQYF; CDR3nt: TGTGCCAGCAGTTTAATTTGGGTCGCCAGGGGAAGCTTTGGCACAGATACGCAGTATTTT
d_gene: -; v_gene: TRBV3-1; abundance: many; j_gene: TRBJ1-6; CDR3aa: CASSQGGSGSPLHF; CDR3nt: TGTGCCAGCAGCCAAGGAGGTAGCGGTTCACCCCTCCACTTT
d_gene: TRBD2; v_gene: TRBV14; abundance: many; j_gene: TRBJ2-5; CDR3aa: CASSPWGGVETQYF; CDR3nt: TGTGCCAGCAGCCCGTGGGGGGGAGTGGAGACCCAGTACTTC
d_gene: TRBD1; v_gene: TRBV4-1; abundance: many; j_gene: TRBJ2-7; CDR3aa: CASSQGPGGRNEQYF; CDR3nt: TGCGCCAGCAGCCAAGGTCCAGGGGGTAGGAACGAGCAGTACTTC
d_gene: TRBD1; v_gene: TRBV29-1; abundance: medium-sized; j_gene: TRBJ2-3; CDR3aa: CSVAVTGAADTQYF; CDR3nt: TGCAGCGTTGCGGTGACAGGGGCCGCAGATACGCAGTATTTT
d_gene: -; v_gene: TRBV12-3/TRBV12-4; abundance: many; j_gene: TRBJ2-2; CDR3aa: CASSSRNTGELFF; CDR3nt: TGTGCCAGCAGTTCAAGGAATACCGGGGAGCTGTTTTTT
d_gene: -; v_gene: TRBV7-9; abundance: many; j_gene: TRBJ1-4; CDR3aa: CASSSQRVSPGTEKLFF; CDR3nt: TGTGCCAGCAGCTCCCAGCGGGTGTCGCCTGGAACGGAAAAACTGTTTTTT
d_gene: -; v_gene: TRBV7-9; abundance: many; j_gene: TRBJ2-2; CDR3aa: CASSVPTGLNTGELFF; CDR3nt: TGTGCCAGCAGCGTCCCGACAGGCTTGAACACCGGGGAGCTGTTTTTT
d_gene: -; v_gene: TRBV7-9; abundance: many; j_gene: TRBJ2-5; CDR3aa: CASSFLETQYF; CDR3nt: TGTGCCAGCAGCTTTTTGGAGACCCAGTACTTC
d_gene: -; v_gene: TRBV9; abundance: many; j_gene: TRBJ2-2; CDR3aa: CASSVVDVGTGELFF; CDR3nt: TGTGCCAGCAGCGTAGTCGACGTTGGCACCGGGGAGCTGTTTTTT
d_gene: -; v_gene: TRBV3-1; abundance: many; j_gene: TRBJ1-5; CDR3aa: CASSQGMMEGHQPQHF; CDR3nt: TGTGCCAGCAGCCAAGGCATGATGGAGGGTCATCAGCCCCAGCATTTT